Following are 21 T cell receptor beta chains from one sample sequenced in a study of shared clonotypes between healthy human individuals. Assay used: immunoSEQ multiplex PCR; TCRdb lists only in-frame clones, some missing. The sample yields about 480,000 clones, about four fifths seen once. The sample comprised PBMCs. The receptors shown here come from a woman in her thirties or forties in good health. Some clones in this sample may be carry-over from other donors' samples.

In nucleotides, the CDR3 is TGCGCCAGCAGCCAAGATGACGGGGGGGACTACGAGCAGTACTTC. Protein product: CASSQDDGGDYEQYF. The chain has TRBV4-3 and TRBJ2-7; 8 nucleotides agree with TRBD2. With 0 bases clipped from V and 3 bases from J, the junction kept 4 bases outside the gene matches. Germline V lookup: CDR1 LGHNA, CDR2 YSLEER. The CDR3 length is 15 residues.

CDR3 residues: CATRDRGRGSNQPQHF. CDR3 nucleotide sequence: TGTGCCACAAGGGACAGGGGACGAGGTAGCAATCAGCCCCAGCATTTT. The chain is built from TRBV10-3 and TRBJ1-5; 10 bases map to TRBD1. The V segment lost 10 bases and the J segment 0 bases; nucleotides outside the gene matches: 9. Germline V gene lookup returns CDR1 ENHRY and CDR2 SYGVKD. The CDR3 runs 16 residues.

This clone has a handful of counts. The rearrangement joins TRBV4-3 to TRBJ1-5; D remains ambiguous. V shed 1 base and J shed 6 bases, with 10 bases lying between them. Germline V gives CDR1 LGHNA, CDR2 YSLEER. CDR3 length: 14 amino acids. The CDR3 reads CASSQVPGRQPQHF. The CDR3 region has the DNA TGCGCCAGCAGCCAAGTTCCCGGACGTCAGCCCCAGCATTTT.

The chain recombines TRBV2 with TRBJ2-6; D is possibly TRBD1 or TRBD2 (5 bases each). From germline, CDR1 is SNHLY and CDR2 FYNNEI. V was clipped by 5 bases and J by 3 bases, with 11 bases between them. This CDR3 comprises 15 residues. DNA of the CDR3: TGTGCCAGCAGTCTGAGGGGTGGTGGGGCCAACGTCCTGACTTTC. This sequence encodes CASSLRGGGANVLTF. Looking up the rest from reference TRBV2 and TRBJ2-6 gives the full variable domain: EPEVTQTPSHQVTQMGQEVILRCVPISNHLYFYWYRQILGQKVEFLVSFYNNEISEKSEIFDDQFSVERPDGSNFTLKIRSTKLEDSAMYFCASSLRGGGANVLTFGAGSRLTVL.

This clone showed up just a few times. The chain's CDR3 is CASREQGAREKLFF. The CDR3 region has the DNA TGTGCCAGCAGGGAGCAGGGGGCCCGGGAAAAACTGTTTTTT. V gene TRBV28 combines with J gene TRBJ1-4; 8 bases agree with TRBD1. This CDR3 has 14 residues. Germline lookup yields CDR1 MDHEN and CDR2 SYDVKM. J was trimmed by 8 bases and V by 6 bases; bases with no gene match: 8.

This clone occurred a few times. The J gene is TRBJ2-7, the V gene TRBV2; 10 nucleotides agree with TRBD1. Germline loops: CDR1 SNHLY, CDR2 FYNNEI. This CDR3 contains 13 residues. V shed 6 bases, J shed 4 bases, and the junction held 3 bases outside the gene matches. The CDR3 DNA is TGTGCCAGCAGGGACAGGGGGTGGTACGAGCAGTACTTC. Translating gives CASRDRGWYEQYF.

V is TRBV7-2 and J is TRBJ1-4, with D perhaps matching TRBD1 (5 bases). V lost 4 bases, J lost 0 bases, and 9 bases lay in between. Germline CDR1 SGHTA, CDR2 FQGNSA. The CDR3 totals 15 residues. The CDR3 DNA sequence: TGTGCCAGCAGCTGGGGCGGCGCAACTAATGAAAAACTGTTTTTT. Translated, it gives CASSWGGATNEKLFF.

This sequence joins TRBV7-3 and TRBJ1-1; no firm D call. The V end lost 0 bases, the J end lost 1 base, and 6 bases lay between the germline ends. Per germline, CDR1 SGHTA and CDR2 FQGTGA. The CDR3 totals 14 residues. The CDR3 region has the DNA TGTGCCAGCAGCTTAACTGCAGGGAACACTGAAGCTTTCTTT. Translated: CASSLTAGNTEAFF.

The chain employs TRBV10-3 and TRBJ1-3, with a weak D call TRBD1 (6 bases). Trimming stripped 3 bases from V and 0 bases from J, with 15 bases between. This CDR3 has 17 residues. CDR1 is ENHRY, CDR2 SYGVKD, per germline. The CDR3 loop is CAISDFRGGDSGNTIYF. CDR3 in DNA: TGTGCCATCAGTGACTTCAGGGGCGGAGACTCTGGAAACACCATATATTTT.

J is TRBJ2-5 and V is TRBV5-6; TRBD2 might be the D (5 bases). V lost 0 bases to trimming and J lost 5 bases, with 8 bases between them. The germline CDR1 and CDR2 sequences are SGHDT and YYEEEE. The CDR3 covers 13 residues. CDR3 amino acids: CASSLASRETQYF. DNA for the CDR3: TGTGCCAGCAGCTTGGCTAGCCGCGAGACCCAGTACTTC.

This clone has just a few counts. Other DNA sequences in this specimen translate into the identical CDR3. The DNA of the CDR3 is TGTGCCAGCAGCTTTAATATGAACACTGAAGCTTTCTTT. It codes for CASSFNMNTEAFF. This chain links TRBV7-3 with TRBJ1-1; D not certain. V was shortened by 3 bases and J by 0 bases, with 5 bases between the two germline ends. Germline loops: CDR1 SGHTA, CDR2 FQGTGA. This CDR3 contains 13 residues.

This chain links TRBV5-1 with TRBJ2-3, with 8 bases aligning to TRBD1. The CDR3 is 15 residues long. J was trimmed by 0 bases and V by 3 bases; bases with no gene match: 3. Germline V lookup: CDR1 SGHRS, CDR2 YFSETQ. The CDR3 loop reads CASSSQGASTDTQYF. CDR3 in DNA: TGCGCCAGCAGCTCGCAGGGGGCTAGCACAGATACGCAGTATTTT.

V and J are TRBV19 and TRBJ1-5, with TRBD1 as a possible D gene (5 bases). Trimming cost V 5 bases and J 2 bases, with 13 bases left between them. The germline gives CDR1 LNHDA, CDR2 SQIVND (reference sequence). CDR3 length: 15 residues. DNA of the CDR3: TGTGCCAGTAGTTCACCAGGGCTGGGCAATCAGCCCCAGCATTTT. The encoded protein is CASSSPGLGNQPQHF.

In this sample, this clone turned up once. CDR3 loop: CASSAEGTGVNEQFF. The CDR3 nucleotides read TGTGCCAGCAGTGCTGAAGGGACAGGGGTCAATGAGCAGTTCTTC. The chain recombines TRBV2 with TRBJ2-1; 10 bases map to TRBD1. The germline V gene has CDR1 SNHLY and CDR2 FYNNEI. Trimming removed 4 bases from V and 6 bases from J; junction bases left unmatched: 6. CDR3 length: 15 residues. The complete variable domain, with remaining parts taken from reference TRBV2 and TRBJ2-1, reads EPEVTQTPSHQVTQMGQEVILRCVPISNHLYFYWYRQILGQKVEFLVSFYNNEISEKSEIFDDQFSVERPDGSNFTLKIRSTKLEDSAMYFCASSAEGTGVNEQFFGPGTRLTVL.

This sequence joins TRBV7-6 and TRBJ2-5; 7 bases are a match to TRBD1. Germline loops: CDR1 SGHVS, CDR2 FNYEAQ. V lost 0 bases and J lost 4; bases outside the gene matches: 8. CDR3 size: 16 residues. The CDR3 is CASSLARGLGIETQYF. CDR3 nucleotides: TGTGCCAGCAGCTTAGCGAGGGGGCTAGGAATAGAGACCCAGTACTTC.

V usage is TRBV9 and J usage is TRBJ1-4; 8 bases are shared with TRBD1. V gave up 3 bases and J gave up 6 bases; unmatched junction bases: 7. CDR1 and CDR2 from the germline V gene are SGDLS and YYNGEE. This CDR3 region has 15 residues. The DNA of the CDR3 is TGTGCCAGCAGCGCCGGACAGGGCGGGGATGAAAAACTGTTTTTT. It encodes CASSAGQGGDEKLFF.

This chain uses TRBV7-9 with TRBJ1-1; TRBD1 is a possible D gene (5 bases). The CDR3 totals 12 residues. The germline V gene encodes CDR1 SEHNR and CDR2 FQNEAQ (reference sequence). V lost 2 bases, J lost 8 bases, and 9 bases lay in between. The DNA of the CDR3 is TGTGCCAGCAGCTTATGGGGGGAAGAAGCTTTCTTT. Protein product: CASSLWGEEAFF.

This clone was seen only once. The chain has TRBV10-1 and TRBJ2-3; the D gene is possibly TRBD2 (6 bases). The CDR3 contains 14 residues. Germline CDR1 and CDR2: WNHNN and SYGVQD (reference sequence). Trimming shortened V by 10 bases and J by 4 bases, and 18 bases separated the two germline ends. CDR3 sequence (DNA): TGCGCCACCCTAGTGACGGGAGTTTCAGATACGCAGTATTTT. Translated: CATLVTGVSDTQYF.

The V and J genes are TRBV5-1 and TRBJ2-1; no firm D call. Per the germline V gene, CDR1 is SGHRS and CDR2 is YFSETQ. This CDR3 is 14 amino acids long. Trimming took off 0 bases at V and 6 bases at J, with 10 bases between the two ends. CDR3 nucleotides: TGCGCCAGCAGCTTGGGAACGGCAACCAATGAGCAGTTCTTC. Residues: CASSLGTATNEQFF.

This sequence joins TRBV15 and TRBJ1-1; tentatively, D is TRBD1 (5 bases). CDR3 length equals 15 residues. Germline CDR1 and CDR2: LNHNV and YYDKDF (reference sequence). V dropped 0 bases and J dropped 4 bases, with 12 bases sitting between them. The CDR3 reads CATSREVGVVTEAFF. CDR3 nucleotides: TGTGCCACCAGCAGAGAAGTGGGGGTGGTCACTGAAGCTTTCTTT. The variable domain in full, with the rest retrieved from reference TRBV15 and TRBJ1-1, is DAMVIQNPRYQVTQFGKPVTLSCSQTLNHNVMYWYQQKSSQAPKLLFHYYDKDFNNEADTPDNFQSRRPNTSFCFLDIRSPGLGDTAMYLCATSREVGVVTEAFFGQGTRLTVV.

The chain joins TRBV28 to TRBJ1-4; TRBD1 matches at 7 bases. CDR3 length equals 13 residues. With V trimmed by 6 bases and J by 7 bases, 5 bases remained unmatched. Germline CDR1 reads MDHEN; CDR2 reads SYDVKM. CDR3 residues: CASRTGWGEKLFF. The CDR3 DNA reads as TGTGCCAGCAGGACAGGGTGGGGTGAAAAACTGTTTTTT.